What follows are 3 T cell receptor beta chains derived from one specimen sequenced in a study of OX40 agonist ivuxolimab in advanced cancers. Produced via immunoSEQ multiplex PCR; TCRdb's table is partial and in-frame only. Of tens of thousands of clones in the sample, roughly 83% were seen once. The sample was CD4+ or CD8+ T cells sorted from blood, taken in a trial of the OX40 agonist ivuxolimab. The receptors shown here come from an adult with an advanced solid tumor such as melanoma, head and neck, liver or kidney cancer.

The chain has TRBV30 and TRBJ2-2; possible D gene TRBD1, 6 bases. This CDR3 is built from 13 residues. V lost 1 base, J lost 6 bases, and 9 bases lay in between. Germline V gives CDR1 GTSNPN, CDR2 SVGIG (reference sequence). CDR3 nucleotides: TGTGCCTGGAGTGCAGGGGCCTCCGGGGAGCTGTTTTTT. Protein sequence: CAWSAGASGELFF.

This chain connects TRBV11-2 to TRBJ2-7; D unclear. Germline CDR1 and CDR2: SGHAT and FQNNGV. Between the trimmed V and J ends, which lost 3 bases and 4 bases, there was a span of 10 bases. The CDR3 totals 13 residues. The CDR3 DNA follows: TGTGCCAGCAGCTTGCCAGCGAGTTACGAGCAGTACTTC. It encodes CASSLPASYEQYF.

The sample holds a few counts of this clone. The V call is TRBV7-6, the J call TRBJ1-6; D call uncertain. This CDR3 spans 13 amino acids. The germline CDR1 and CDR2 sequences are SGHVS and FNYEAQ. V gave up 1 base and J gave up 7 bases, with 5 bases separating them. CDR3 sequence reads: CASSLGENSPLHF. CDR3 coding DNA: TGTGCCAGCAGCTTAGGGGAGAATTCACCCCTCCACTTT.